This record looks at one TCR beta chain sequence and its context. CDR3 length: 17 amino acids. CDR1 and CDR2 (germline): MGHDK, SYGVNS. V gave up 4 bases and J gave up 6 bases; unmatched junction bases: 8. This entry comes from a study of blood T cell repertoires in COVID-19. Whole-study context: Sites across the United States, Italy and Spain contributed samples from acute and convalescent COVID-19. In each case, the material was cDNA or gDNA derived from T cells, B-cell-depleted T cells, or PBMCs.

Authors' data handling: Counts of nucleated cells, estimated from reference gene primer amplification, were obtained. Sequencing used immunoSEQ multiplex PCR; TCRdb keeps in-frame clones, though not all of them. The DNA was the basis for D and trimming; V, J and clone size are from that table. The sample lists 140,000 to 150,000 clones, about four fifths occurring once. This sequence was found in a human donor in a cohort sampled during active COVID-19. This chain joins TRBV25-1 and TRBJ2-3; 15 bases line up with TRBD2. The sequenced sample consisted of peripheral blood. CDR3 amino acids: CASSAYRTSGRGDTQYF. The DNA for the CDR3 is TGTGCCAGCAGTGCTTATCGGACTAGCGGGAGGGGTGATACGCAGTATTTT. Drawing the rest from reference TRBV25-1 and TRBJ2-3, the complete variable domain is EADIYQTPRYLVIGTGKKITLECSQTMGHDKMYWYQQDPGMELHLIHYSYGVNSTEKGDLSSESTVSRIRTEHFPLTLESARPSHTSQYLCASSAYRTSGRGDTQYFGPGTRLTVL.